These 2 T cell receptor beta chains originate from one sample sequenced in a study of beta chain features in type 1 diabetes. Overall study findings and caveats: Moderate but significant shortening of TCRB CDR3s was recorded in all four CD4+ subsets from Type 1 diabetes patients.

Their target antigens are unknown. TCRB transcripts that were expressed got sequenced, as all of the isolated RNA had been reverse transcribed. TCRdb keeps only in-frame clones here, not all; method: immunoSEQ multiplex PCR. This sample has some 350,000 clones, with roughly a tenth found just once. The specimen sequenced was central memory CD4+ T cells from blood. The receptors stem from a man aged 25 to 40 with type 1 diabetes.

This clone was observed at least ten times. The chain combines TRBV28 with TRBJ2-7; 7 nucleotides match TRBD1. The germline V gene has CDR1 MDHEN and CDR2 SYDVKM. With V trimmed by 6 bases and J by 4 bases, 9 bases remained unmatched. The CDR3 runs 14 residues. In DNA form, the CDR3 reads TGTGCCAGCAGCTTACAGGGGCCTGGATACGAGCAGTACTTC. Encoded protein: CASSLQGPGYEQYF.

The chain employs TRBV28 and TRBJ1-2; TRBD1 might be the D (5 bases). Germline CDR1 and CDR2: MDHEN and SYDVKM. Trimming removed 8 bases at V and 3 bases at J, with 16 bases between. This CDR3 spans 14 amino acids. The CDR3 DNA follows: TGTGCCAGCCTATCTAGGGGAGGGGACTATGGCTACACCTTC. Translated, it gives CASLSRGGDYGYTF.